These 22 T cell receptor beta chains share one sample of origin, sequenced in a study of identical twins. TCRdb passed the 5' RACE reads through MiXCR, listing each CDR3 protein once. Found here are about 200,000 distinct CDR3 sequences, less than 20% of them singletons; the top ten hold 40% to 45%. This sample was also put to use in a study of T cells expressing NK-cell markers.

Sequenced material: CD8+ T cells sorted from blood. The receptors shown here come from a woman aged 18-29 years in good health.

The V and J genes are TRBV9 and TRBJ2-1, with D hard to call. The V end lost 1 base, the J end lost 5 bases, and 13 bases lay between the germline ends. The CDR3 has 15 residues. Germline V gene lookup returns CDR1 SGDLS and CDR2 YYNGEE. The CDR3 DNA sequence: TGTGCCAGCAGCGTATTAAGTCGGGCCGACAATGAGCAGTTCTTC. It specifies CASSVLSRADNEQFF.

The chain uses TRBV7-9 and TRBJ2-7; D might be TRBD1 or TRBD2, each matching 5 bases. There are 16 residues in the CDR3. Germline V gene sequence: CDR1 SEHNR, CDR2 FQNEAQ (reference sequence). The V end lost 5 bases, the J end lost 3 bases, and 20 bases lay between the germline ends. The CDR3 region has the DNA TGTGCCAGCAGCCGCCGCGGTGGGGGAGAAAACTACGAGCAGTACTTC. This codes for CASSRRGGGENYEQYF.

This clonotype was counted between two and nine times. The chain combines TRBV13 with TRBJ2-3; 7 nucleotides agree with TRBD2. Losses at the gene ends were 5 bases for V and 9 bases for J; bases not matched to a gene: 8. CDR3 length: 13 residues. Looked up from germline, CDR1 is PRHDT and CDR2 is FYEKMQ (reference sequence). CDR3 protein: CASSLGGEGTQYF. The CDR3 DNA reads TGTGCCAGCAGCCTGGGGGGGGAAGGGACGCAGTATTTT. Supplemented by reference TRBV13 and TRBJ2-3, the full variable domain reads AAGVIQSPRHLIKEKRETATLKCYPIPRHDTVYWYQQGPGQDPQFLISFYEKMQSDKGSIPDRFSAQQFSDYHSELNMSSLELGDSALYFCASSLGGEGTQYFGPGTRLTVL.

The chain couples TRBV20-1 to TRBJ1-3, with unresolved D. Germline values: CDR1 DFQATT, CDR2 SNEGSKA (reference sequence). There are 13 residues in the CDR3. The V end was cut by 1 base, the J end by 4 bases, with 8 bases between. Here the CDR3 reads CSARGATGNTIYF. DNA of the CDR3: TGCAGTGCTAGAGGCGCAACGGGAAACACCATATATTTT.

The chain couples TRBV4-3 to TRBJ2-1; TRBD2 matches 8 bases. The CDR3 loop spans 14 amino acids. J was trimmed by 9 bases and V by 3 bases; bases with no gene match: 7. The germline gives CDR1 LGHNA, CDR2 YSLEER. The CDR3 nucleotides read TGCGCCAGCAGCCAGGGGACTAGATGGGTTGAGCAGTTCTTC. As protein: CASSQGTRWVEQFF.

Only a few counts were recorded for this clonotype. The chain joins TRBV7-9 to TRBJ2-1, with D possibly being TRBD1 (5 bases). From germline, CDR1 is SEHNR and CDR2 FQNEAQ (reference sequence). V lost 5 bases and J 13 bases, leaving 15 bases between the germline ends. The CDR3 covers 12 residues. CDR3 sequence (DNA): TGTGCCAGCAGCCGTCTCAGGGCTGCTCAGTTCTTC. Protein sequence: CASSRLRAAQFF.

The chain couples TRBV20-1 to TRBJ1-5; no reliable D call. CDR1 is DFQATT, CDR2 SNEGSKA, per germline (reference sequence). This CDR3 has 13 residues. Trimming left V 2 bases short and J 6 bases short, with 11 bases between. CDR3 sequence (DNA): TGCAGTGCTAGAAGGTGGGATGGTCAGCCCCAGCATTTT. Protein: CSARRWDGQPQHF.

Here the CDR3 reads CASSGAKLFF. In DNA form, the CDR3 reads TGTGCCAGCAGTGGGGCAAAACTGTTTTTT. The V call is TRBV2, the J call TRBJ1-4; no clear D gene. The CDR3 covers 10 residues. CDR1 SNHLY and CDR2 FYNNEI come from the germline V gene. V lost 4 bases and J 10 bases, leaving 4 bases between the germline ends.

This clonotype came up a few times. The CDR3 loop reads CSARDHTSGRYNEQFF. The CDR3, as DNA: TGCAGTGCTAGAGATCATACTAGCGGGAGGTACAATGAGCAGTTCTTC. This chain joins TRBV20-1 and TRBJ2-1; 12 bases are shared with TRBD2. Trimming cost V 0 bases and J 4 bases; bases outside gene matches: 4. Germline assignment: CDR1 DFQATT and CDR2 SNEGSKA (reference sequence). The CDR3 totals 16 residues.

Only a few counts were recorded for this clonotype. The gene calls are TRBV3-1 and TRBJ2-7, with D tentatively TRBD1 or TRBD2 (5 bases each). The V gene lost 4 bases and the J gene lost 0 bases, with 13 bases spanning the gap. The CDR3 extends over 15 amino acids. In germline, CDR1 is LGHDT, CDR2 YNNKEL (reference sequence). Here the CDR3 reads CASSLRDLSSYEQYF. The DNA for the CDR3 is TGTGCCAGCAGCCTCCGGGACCTGAGCTCCTACGAGCAGTACTTC.

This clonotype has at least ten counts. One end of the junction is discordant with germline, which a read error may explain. The CDR3 DNA is TGTGCCAGCAGTTTAGGGGCCGGCACTGATACGCAGTATTTT. Translation: CASSLGAGTDTQYF. This sequence joins TRBV12-3 or TRBV12-4 and TRBJ2-3, with D unclear. This CDR3 region has 14 residues.

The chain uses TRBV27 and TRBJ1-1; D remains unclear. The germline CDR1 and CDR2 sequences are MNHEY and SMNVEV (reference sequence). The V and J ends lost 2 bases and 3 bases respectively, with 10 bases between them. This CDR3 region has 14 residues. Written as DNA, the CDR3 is TGTGCCAGCAGTTTAATGTCCGGGGACACTGAAGCTTTCTTT. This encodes CASSLMSGDTEAFF.

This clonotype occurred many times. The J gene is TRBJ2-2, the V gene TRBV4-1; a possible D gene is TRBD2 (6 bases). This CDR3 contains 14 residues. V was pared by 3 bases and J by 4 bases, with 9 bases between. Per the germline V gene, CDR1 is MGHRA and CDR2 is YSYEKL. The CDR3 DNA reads TGCGCCAGCAGCCATAGCGGTGGCACCGGGGAGCTGTTTTTT. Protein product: CASSHSGGTGELFF.

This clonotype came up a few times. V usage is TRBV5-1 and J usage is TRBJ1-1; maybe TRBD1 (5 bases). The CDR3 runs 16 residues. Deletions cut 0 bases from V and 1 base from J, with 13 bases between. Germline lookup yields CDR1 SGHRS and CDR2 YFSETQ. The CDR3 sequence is CASSLVVRGQNTEAFF. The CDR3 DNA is TGCGCCAGCAGCTTGGTCGTTAGGGGTCAGAACACTGAAGCTTTCTTT.

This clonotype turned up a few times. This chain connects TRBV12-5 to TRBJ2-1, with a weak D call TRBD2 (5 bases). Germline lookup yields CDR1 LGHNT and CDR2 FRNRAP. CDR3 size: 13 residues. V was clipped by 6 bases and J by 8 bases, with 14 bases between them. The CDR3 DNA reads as TGTGCTAGTGGCCCTGAGCTAGCAGATGAGCAGTTCTTC. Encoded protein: CASGPELADEQFF.

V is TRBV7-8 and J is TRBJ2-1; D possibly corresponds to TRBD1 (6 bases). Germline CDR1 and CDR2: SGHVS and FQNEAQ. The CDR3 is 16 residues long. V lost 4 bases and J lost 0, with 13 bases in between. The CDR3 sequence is CASSSKGRGSYNEQFF. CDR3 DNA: TGTGCCAGCAGCTCTAAGGGCAGGGGCTCCTACAATGAGCAGTTCTTC.

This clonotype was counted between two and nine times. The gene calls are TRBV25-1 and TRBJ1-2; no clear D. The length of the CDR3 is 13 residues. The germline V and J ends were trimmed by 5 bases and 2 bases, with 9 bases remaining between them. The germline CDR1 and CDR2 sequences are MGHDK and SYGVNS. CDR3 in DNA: TGTGCCAGCAGTCTCCACGGGAACTATGGCTACACCTTC. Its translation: CASSLHGNYGYTF.

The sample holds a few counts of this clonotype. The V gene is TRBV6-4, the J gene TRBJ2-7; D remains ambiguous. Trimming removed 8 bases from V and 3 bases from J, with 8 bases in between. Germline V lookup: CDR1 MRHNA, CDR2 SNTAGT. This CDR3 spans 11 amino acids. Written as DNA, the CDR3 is TGTGCCAGCCGTCTATTCTACGAGCAGTACTTC. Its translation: CASRLFYEQYF.

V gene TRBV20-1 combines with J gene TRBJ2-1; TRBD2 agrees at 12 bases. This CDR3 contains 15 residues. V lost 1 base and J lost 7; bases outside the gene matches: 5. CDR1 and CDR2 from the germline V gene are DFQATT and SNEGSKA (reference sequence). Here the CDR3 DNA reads TGCAGTGCTAGAGGGACTAGCGGGGAGAGGAATGAGCAGTTCTTC. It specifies CSARGTSGERNEQFF.

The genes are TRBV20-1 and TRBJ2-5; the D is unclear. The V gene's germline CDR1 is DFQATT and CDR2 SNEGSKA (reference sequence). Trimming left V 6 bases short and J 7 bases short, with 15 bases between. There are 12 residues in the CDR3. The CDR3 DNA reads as TGCAGTGCCCAAGGCCCATTGGGGACCCAGTACTTC. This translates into CSAQGPLGTQYF.

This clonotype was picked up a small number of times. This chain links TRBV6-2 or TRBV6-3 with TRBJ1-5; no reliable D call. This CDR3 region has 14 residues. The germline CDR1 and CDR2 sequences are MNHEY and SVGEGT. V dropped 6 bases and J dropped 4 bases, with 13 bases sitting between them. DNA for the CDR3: TGTGCCAGCAGAGCCGGGCTGACGAATCAGCCCCAGCATTTT. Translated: CASRAGLTNQPQHF.

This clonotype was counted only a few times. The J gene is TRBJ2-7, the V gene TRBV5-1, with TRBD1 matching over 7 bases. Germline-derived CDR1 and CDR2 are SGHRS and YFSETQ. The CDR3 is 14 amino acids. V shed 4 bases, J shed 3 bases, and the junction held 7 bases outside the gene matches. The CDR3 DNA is TGCGCCAGCAGCGAGTACAGGGGAAACTACGAGCAGTACTTC. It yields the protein CASSEYRGNYEQYF.